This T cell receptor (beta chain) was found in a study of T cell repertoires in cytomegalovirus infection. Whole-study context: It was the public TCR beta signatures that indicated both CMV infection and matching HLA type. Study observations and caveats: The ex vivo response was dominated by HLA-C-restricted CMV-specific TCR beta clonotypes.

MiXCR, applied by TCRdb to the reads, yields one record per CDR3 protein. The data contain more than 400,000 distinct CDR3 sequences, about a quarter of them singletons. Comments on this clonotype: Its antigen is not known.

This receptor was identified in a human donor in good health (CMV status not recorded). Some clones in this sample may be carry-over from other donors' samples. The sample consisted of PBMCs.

The CDR3, as DNA: TGTGCCAGCAGCTCCAGTCGGACAGGGACGTATTCCGGCTATGGCTACACCTTC. Its protein is CASSSSRTGTYSGYGYTF. V is TRBV7-2 and J is TRBJ1-2; TRBD1 agrees at 8 bases. Trimming removed 4 bases from V and 4 bases from J; junction bases left unmatched: 17. The CDR3 is made up of 18 amino acids. The germline gives CDR1 SGHTA, CDR2 FQGNSA. The complete variable domain, with remaining parts taken from reference TRBV7-2 and TRBJ1-2, reads GAGVSQSPSNKVTEKGKDVELRCDPISGHTALYWYRQSLGQGLEFLIYFQGNSAPDKSGLPSDRFSAERTGGSVSTLTIQRTQQEDSAVYLCASSSSRTGTYSGYGYTFGSGTRLTVV.